This paragraph covers one TCR beta chain sequence. Study processing details: Quantification of nucleated cells was approximated via reference gene primer amplification. Some clones are missing from TCRdb's copy, which holds only in-frame ones; the method was immunoSEQ multiplex PCR. V, J and clone size derive from that table, while D and trimming were established from the DNA sequence. Among 95,000 or so clones listed, around 87% were seen once. This specimen belongs to a study of blood T cell repertoires in COVID-19. Overall study context: The analysed material was cDNA or gDNA that came from T cells, B-cell-depleted T cells, or PBMCs.

Sequencing was carried out using peripheral blood. This sequence was found in a human donor in a cohort sampled during active COVID-19.

This chain's CDR3 is CATRAGTDYTGELFF. The CDR3 DNA sequence: TGTGCCACCCGAGCCGGGACAGACTACACCGGGGAGCTGTTTTTT. The chain has TRBV2 and TRBJ2-2; 7 bases agree with TRBD1. The length of the CDR3 is 15 residues. Germline values: CDR1 SNHLY, CDR2 FYNNEI. The trim removed 10 bases at V and 3 bases at J, leaving 11 bases unmatched. Full variable domain (outside the CDR3, taken from reference TRBV2 and TRBJ2-2): EPEVTQTPSHQVTQMGQEVILRCVPISNHLYFYWYRQILGQKVEFLVSFYNNEISEKSEIFDDQFSVERPDGSNFTLKIRSTKLEDSAMYFCATRAGTDYTGELFFGEGSRLTVL.